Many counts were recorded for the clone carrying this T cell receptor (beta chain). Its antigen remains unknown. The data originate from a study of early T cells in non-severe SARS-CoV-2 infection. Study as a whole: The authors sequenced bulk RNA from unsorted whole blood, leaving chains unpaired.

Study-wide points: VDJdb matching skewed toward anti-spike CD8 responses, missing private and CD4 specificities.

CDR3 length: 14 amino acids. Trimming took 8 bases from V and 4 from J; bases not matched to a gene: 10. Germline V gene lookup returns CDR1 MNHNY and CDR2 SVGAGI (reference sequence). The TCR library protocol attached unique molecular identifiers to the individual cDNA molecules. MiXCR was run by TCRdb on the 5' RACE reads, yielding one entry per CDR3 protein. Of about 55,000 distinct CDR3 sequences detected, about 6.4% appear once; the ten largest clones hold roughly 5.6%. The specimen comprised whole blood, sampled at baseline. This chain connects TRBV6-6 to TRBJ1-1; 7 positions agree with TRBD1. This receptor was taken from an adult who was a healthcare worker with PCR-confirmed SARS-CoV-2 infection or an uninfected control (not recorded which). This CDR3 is CASSHRGEGTEAFF. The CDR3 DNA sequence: TGTGCCAGCTCCCACAGGGGCGAGGGCACTGAAGCTTTCTTT.